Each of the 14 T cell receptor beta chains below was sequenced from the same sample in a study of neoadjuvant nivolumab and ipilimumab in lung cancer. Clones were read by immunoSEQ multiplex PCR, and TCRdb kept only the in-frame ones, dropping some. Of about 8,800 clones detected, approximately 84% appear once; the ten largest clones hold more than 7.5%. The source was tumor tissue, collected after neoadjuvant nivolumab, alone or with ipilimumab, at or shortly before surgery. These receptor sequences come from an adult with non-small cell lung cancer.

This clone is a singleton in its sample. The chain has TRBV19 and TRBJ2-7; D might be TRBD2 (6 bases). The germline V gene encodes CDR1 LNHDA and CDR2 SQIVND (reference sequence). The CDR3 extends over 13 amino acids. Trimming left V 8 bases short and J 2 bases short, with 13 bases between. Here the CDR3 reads CASGTPPTYEQYF. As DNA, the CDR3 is TGTGCCAGTGGGACTCCACCAACCTACGAGCAGTACTTC.

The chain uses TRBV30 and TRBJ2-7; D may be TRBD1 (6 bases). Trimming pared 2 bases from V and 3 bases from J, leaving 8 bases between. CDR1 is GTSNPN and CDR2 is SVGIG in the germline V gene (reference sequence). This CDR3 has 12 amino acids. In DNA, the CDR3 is TGTGCCTGGAGTATGACAGGCTACGAGCAGTACTTC. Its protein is CAWSMTGYEQYF.

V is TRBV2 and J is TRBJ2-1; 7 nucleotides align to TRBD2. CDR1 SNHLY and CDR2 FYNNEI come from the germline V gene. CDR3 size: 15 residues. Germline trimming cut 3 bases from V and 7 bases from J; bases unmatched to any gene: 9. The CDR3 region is CASSEGGASDNEQFF. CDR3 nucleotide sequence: TGTGCCAGCAGTGAGGGAGGGGCTAGCGATAATGAGCAGTTCTTC.

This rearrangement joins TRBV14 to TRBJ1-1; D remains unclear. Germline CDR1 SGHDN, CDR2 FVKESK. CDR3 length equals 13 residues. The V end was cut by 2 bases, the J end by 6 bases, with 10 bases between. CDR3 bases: TGTGCCAGCAGCCAATTTGTTATTTCTGAAGCTTTCTTT. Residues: CASSQFVISEAFF.

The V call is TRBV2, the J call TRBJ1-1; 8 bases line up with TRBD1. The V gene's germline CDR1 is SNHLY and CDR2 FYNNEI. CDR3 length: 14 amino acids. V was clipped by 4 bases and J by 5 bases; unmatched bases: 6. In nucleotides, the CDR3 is TGTGCCAGCAGTGCAACAGGGGGAGCGACTGAAGCTTTCTTT. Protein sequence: CASSATGGATEAFF. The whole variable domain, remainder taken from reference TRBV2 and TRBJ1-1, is EPEVTQTPSHQVTQMGQEVILRCVPISNHLYFYWYRQILGQKVEFLVSFYNNEISEKSEIFDDQFSVERPDGSNFTLKIRSTKLEDSAMYFCASSATGGATEAFFGQGTRLTVV.

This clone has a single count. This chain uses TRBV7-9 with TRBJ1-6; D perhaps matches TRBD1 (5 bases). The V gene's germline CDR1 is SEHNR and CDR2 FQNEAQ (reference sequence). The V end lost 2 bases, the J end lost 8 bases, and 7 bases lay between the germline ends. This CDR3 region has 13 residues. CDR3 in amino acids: CASSLRGDSPLHF. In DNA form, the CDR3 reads TGTGCCAGCAGCTTAAGGGGAGATTCACCCCTCCACTTT. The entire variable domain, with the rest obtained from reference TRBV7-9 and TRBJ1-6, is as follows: DTGVSQNPRHKITKRGQNVTFRCDPISEHNRLYWYRQTLGQGPEFLTYFQNEAQLEKSRLLSDRFSAERPKGSFSTLEIQRTEQGDSAMYLCASSLRGDSPLHFGNGTRLTVT.

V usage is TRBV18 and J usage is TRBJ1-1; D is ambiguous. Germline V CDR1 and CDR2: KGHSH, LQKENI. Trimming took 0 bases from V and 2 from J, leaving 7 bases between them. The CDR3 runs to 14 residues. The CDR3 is CASSPPGLNTEAFF. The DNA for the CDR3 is TGTGCCAGCTCACCACCGGGGTTAAACACTGAAGCTTTCTTT.

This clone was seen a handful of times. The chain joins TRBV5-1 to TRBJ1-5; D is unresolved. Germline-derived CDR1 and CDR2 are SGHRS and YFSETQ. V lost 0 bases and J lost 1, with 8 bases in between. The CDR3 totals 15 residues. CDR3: CASSLDGGSNQPQHF. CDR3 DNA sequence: TGCGCCAGCAGCTTGGACGGAGGCAGCAATCAGCCCCAGCATTTT.

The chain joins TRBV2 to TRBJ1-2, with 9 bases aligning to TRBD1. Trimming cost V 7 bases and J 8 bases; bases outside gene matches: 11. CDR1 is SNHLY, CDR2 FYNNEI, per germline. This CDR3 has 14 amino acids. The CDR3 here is CASTRTGVLRGYTF. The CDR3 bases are TGTGCCAGCACCCGGACAGGGGTCCTTCGAGGCTACACCTTC.

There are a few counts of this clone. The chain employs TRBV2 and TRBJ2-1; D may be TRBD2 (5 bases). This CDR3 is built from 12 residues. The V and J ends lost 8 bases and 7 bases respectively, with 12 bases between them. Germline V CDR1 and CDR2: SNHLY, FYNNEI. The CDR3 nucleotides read TGTGCCAGCGAGGTCGGAGGAAATGAGCAGTTCTTC. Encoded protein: CASEVGGNEQFF.

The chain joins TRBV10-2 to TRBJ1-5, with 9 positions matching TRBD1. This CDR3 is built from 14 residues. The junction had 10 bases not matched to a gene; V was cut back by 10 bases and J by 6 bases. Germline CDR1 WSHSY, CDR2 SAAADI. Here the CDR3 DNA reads TGCGCCACATCACAGGGGGCGGAAGTTCAGCCCCAGCATTTT. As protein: CATSQGAEVQPQHF.

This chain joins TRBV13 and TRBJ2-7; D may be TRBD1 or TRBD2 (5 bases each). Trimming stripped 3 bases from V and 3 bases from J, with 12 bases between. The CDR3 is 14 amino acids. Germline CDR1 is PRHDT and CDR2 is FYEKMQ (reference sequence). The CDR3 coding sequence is TGTGCCAGCAGCTTCCAGGGCGACTACTACGAGCAGTACTTC. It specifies CASSFQGDYYEQYF.

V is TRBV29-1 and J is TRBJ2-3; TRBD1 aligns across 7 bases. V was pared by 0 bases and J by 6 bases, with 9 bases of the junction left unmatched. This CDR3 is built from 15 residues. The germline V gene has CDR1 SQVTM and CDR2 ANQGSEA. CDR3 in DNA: TGCAGCGTTGAAGATCGAGGGACAGCCGGCGATACGCAGTATTTT. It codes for CSVEDRGTAGDTQYF.

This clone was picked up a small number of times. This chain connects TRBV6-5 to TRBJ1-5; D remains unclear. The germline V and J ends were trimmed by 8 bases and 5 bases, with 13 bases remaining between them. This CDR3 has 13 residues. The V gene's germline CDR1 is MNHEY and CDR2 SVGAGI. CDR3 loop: CASSPEGYQPQHF. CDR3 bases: TGTGCCAGCTCCCCGGAAGGATATCAGCCCCAGCATTTT.